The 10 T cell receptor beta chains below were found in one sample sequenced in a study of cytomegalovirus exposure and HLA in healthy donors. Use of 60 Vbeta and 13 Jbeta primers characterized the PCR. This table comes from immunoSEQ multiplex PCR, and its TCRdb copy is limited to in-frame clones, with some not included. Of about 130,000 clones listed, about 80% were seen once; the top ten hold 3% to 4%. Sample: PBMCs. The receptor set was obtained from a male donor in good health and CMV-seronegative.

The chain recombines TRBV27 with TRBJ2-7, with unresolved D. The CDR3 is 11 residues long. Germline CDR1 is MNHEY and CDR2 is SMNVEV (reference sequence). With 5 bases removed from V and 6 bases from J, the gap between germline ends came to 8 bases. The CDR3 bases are TGTGCCAGCAGTAGCGTGGGCGAGCAGTACTTC. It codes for CASSSVGEQYF.

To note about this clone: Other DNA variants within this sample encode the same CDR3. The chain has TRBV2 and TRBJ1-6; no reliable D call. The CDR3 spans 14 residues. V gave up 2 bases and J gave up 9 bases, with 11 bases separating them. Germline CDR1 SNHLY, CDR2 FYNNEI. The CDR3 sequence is CASSERRVGSPLHF. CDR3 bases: TGTGCCAGCAGTGAAAGGAGGGTGGGTTCACCCCTCCACTTT.

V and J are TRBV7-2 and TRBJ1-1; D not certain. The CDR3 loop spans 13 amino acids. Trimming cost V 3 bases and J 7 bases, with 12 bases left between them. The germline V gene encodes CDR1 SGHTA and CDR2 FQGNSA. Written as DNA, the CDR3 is TGTGCCAGCAGCTTGGTGGTCTTCGGTGAAGCTTTCTTT. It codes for CASSLVVFGEAFF.

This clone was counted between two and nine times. This chain's CDR3 is CASSIVTDGSYEQYF. CDR3 nucleotides: TGTGCCAGTAGTATTGTGACCGACGGGTCCTACGAGCAGTACTTC. The chain has TRBV19 and TRBJ2-7, with D hard to call. Germline V CDR1 and CDR2: LNHDA, SQIVND (reference sequence). This CDR3 has 15 amino acids. The ends were cut back, 3 bases at V and 1 base at J, with 13 bases in the middle.

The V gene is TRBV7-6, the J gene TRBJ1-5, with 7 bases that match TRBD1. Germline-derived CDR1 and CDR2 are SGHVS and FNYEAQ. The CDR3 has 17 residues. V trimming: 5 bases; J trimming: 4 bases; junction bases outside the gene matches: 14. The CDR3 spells CASSASFGTVLNQPQHF. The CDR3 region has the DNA TGTGCCAGCAGCGCATCTTTCGGGACAGTTCTTAATCAGCCCCAGCATTTT.

The CDR3 sequence: CASSRWDSQETQYF. CDR3 DNA: TGTGCCAGCAGTCGTTGGGACAGCCAAGAGACCCAGTACTTC. V usage is TRBV2 and J usage is TRBJ2-5; 7 bases fit TRBD1. The CDR3 runs to 14 residues. Germline lookup yields CDR1 SNHLY and CDR2 FYNNEI. Trimming took 5 bases from V and 1 from J; bases not matched to a gene: 4.

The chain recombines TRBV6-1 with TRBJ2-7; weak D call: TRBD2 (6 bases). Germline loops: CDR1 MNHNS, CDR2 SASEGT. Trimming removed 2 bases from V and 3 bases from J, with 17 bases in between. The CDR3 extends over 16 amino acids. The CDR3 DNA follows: TGTGCCAGCAGTGAATGGGGAGGAGTTACCCGCTACGAGCAGTACTTC. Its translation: CASSEWGGVTRYEQYF.

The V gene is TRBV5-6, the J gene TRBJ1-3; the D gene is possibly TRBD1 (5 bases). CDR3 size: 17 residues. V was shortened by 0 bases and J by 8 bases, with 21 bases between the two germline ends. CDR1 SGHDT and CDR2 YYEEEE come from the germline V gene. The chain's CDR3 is CASSLAVTDTGGDTIYF. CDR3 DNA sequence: TGTGCCAGCAGCTTGGCCGTGACGGACACGGGTGGGGACACCATATATTTT.

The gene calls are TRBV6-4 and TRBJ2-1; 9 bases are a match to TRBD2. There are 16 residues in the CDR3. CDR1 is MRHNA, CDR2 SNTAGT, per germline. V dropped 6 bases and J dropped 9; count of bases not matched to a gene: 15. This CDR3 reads CASSRGIAGEFGEQFF. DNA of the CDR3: TGTGCCAGCAGCCGGGGAATAGCGGGAGAGTTCGGTGAGCAGTTCTTC.

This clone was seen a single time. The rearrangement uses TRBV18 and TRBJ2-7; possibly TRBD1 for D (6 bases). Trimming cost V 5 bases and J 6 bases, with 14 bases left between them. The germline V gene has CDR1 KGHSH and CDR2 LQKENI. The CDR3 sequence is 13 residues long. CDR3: CASSLKQGREQYF. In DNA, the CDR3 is TGTGCCAGCTCATTAAAACAGGGACGCGAGCAGTACTTC.